This entry describes one T cell receptor (beta chain). The table lists this clonotype with a count of one. Which antigen it targets is not known. Nothing much larger sits one base from this clone, and base qualities are not available. One read alone provides weak support. The source of the sample is a study of regulatory T cells in long-lasting Graves disease (dated by TCRdb to the early 2020s). Background on the whole study: Persistent Graves' disease meant more than 5 years of antithyroid drug treatment with TSH receptor autoantibodies that stayed positive. This study used TCR sequencing and RNA sequencing of peripheral blood to compare persistent Graves' disease patients against newly diagnosed Graves' disease patients. The study was conducted in China and was registered as a clinical trial. A total of roughly 33 samples underwent TCR sequencing: about 13 from persistent and about 20 from newly diagnosed Graves' disease patients. On average, persistent Graves' disease patients in the clinical cohort had been on antithyroid drugs for around ten years.

Results and caveats for the whole study, not just this receptor: Only the TCR beta chain was sequenced and analyzed. As a limitation, the authors acknowledged that the small sample size may reduce accuracy. More public clonotypes were shared among persistent patients (2,741) than among newly diagnosed patients (approximately 930). Compared with newly diagnosed patients, persistent Graves' disease patients had lower TCR Shannon entropy and fewer highly expanded clones, which suggests clonal expansion. Only peripheral blood was studied, because thyroid tissue, the primary lesion, was inaccessible. TRBV28, TRBJ1-2 and TRBJ2-5 were preferentially used in persistent disease, while TRBV20-1 and TRBJ2-1 were favored in newly diagnosed disease.

The method was multiplex PCR. This sample was sequenced with an Illumina HiSeq 4000. To build TCR beta libraries, CDR3 regions were amplified by Arm-PCR using iRepertoire HTBI primers. Gel purification was performed on PCR products prior to sequencing. In the paper's pipeline: Gene usage analysis of CDR3 amino acid clonotypes relied on the roughly 64 TRBV and about 13 TRBJ segments identified across samples. COPE and FqMerger were used to merge filtered high-quality paired reads into contigs. BLAST was used to align contigs to IMGT TRBV, TRBD and TRBJ reference genes, with CDR3 defined following IMGT. Any clonotype with a frequency above 0.1% was classified as a highly expanded clone. Repertoire diversity was measured by Shannon entropy, and V-J evenness by the Gini coefficient. A clonotype found in more than one individual was treated as public. Using fastp at Q25 and MiXCR, TCRdb reprocessed the public reads and kept productive beta chains. CDR3 protein duplicates are merged, each entry listing the most common genes and DNA. The V and J calls and clone size come from TCRdb's table, not from the authors' own analysis. Here the sample has some 450,000 distinct CDR3 sequences; 20% to 30% occur a single time. The ten largest clonotypes hold around 24% of the sample.

The time point label here, explained by the study, means: persistent/refractory GD, antithyroid drugs over 5 years with positive TRAb. RNA was extracted from PBMCs in TRIzol for both TCR sequencing and RNA sequencing. The diagnosis of Graves' disease was made according to American Thyroid Association guidelines. Patients were recruited from an endocrinology department in Xi'an, China. Each patient gave roughly 10 milliliters of peripheral blood, collected in an EDTA anticoagulant tube. Ficoll Paque Plus density gradient separation was used to isolate PBMCs, and no additional T cell sorting was done. An Agilent 2100 Bioanalyzer and agarose gel were used to check RNA quality, while a NanoDrop 2000 measured RNA concentration. Trimming costs V 5 bases and J 5 bases, and their ends lie 9 bases apart. The CDR3 runs 13 residues from the cysteine to the phenylalanine. This entry keeps only the CDR3 DNA: 39 bases, framed from base 1. CDR1 and CDR2 are drawn from the germline V gene (reference sequence): LNHDA, SQIVND.

The source material was peripheral blood mononuclear cells (PBMCs), sampled when the disease was refractory, from a patient treated with antithyroid drugs. This TCR was sampled from a female donor with Graves disease. The chain links TRBV19 with TRBJ2-2, with no confident D gene call. The CDR3 region: CASSGLGTGELFF. The nucleotides are TGTGCCAGTAGTGGGCTTGGGACCGGGGAGCTGTTTTTT.